A selection of T cell receptor beta chains follows, all from one sample in a study of blood T cells in healthy people across ages. TCRdb independently ran MiXCR on the 5' RACE reads; one entry per CDR3 protein. Seen here are about 1 million distinct CDR3 sequences, 35% to 55% observed once, and the top ten hold approximately 17%. The sequencing sample was made of blood. These receptors originate from a woman in her fifties or sixties in good health. CDR3s include the opening cysteine and the closing phenylalanine or tryptophan. A D gene is named only where the DNA matches it firmly. Clone sizes are given selectively: once, few, many, or a class where the clone is expanded.

j_call clone_size d_call cdr3_length v_call cdr3_nt cdr3_aa
TRBJ2-7 NA TRBD2 16 TRBV29-1 TGCAGCGTTCGGCTAGCGGGAGGGGGAATTTACAATGAGCAGTACTTC CSVRLAGGGIYNEQYF
TRBJ2-7 few TRBD1 16 TRBV28 TGTGCCAGCAGTCTCACGTCCGGGACAGGGTACTACGAGCAGTACTTC CASSLTSGTGYYEQYF
TRBJ1-1 few NA 14 TRBV9 TGTGCCAGCAGCGTAGTTCCAGAGAACACTGAAGCTTTCTTT CASSVVPENTEAFF
TRBJ2-7 many NA 14 TRBV9 TGTGCCAGCAGCGCAGCCGAGGGTGGGTACGAGCAGTACTTC CASSAAEGGYEQYF
TRBJ2-5 NA TRBD2 17 TRBV5-1 TGCGCCAGCAGCTTGACCAGCGGGAGGGCAGGACAAGAGACCCAGTACTTC CASSLTSGRAGQETQYF
TRBJ2-3 NA NA 13 TRBV12-3/TRBV12-4 TGTGCCAGCCGACCCAGTAGCACAGATACGCAGTATTTT CASRPSSTDTQYF
TRBJ2-5 NA TRBD1 15 TRBV5-1 TGCGCCAGCAGCGCTCACGGACAGGGCCAAGAGACCCAGTACTTC CASSAHGQGQETQYF
TRBJ2-7 NA TRBD2 18 TRBV6-5 TGTGCCAGCAGTTACTCGAAAAGGGGACTAGCGGATTCCTACGAGCAGTACTTC CASSYSKRGLADSYEQYF
TRBJ2-7 few TRBD1 12 TRBV29-1 TGCAGCTTCCGGACAGGCTCCTACGAGCAGTACTTC CSFRTGSYEQYF
TRBJ2-7 few TRBD2 15 TRBV29-1 TGCAGCGTTGAAAGGACTAGCGGAAGAGGCTACGAGCAGTACTTC CSVERTSGRGYEQYF
TRBJ2-5 once TRBD2 15 TRBV6-6 TGTGCCAGCACTTCACTAGCGGCAAGGGGAGAGACCCAGTACTTC CASTSLAARGETQYF
TRBJ2-2 few NA 12 TRBV12-3/TRBV12-4 TGTGCCAGCATTTCCCCCGGCTGGGAGCTGTTTTTT CASISPGWELFF
TRBJ2-5 few NA 12 TRBV2 TGTGCCAGCATTTCAGGTATAGGTGAGCAGTACTTC CASISGIGEQYF
TRBJ1-2 few TRBD1 15 TRBV25-1 TGTGCCAGCAGTGATTACGGGCAGGGGGTGTATGGCTACACCTTC CASSDYGQGVYGYTF
TRBJ1-1 NA NA 14 TRBV30 TGTGCCTGGAGCATCGGACAGCTGAACACTGGAGCTTTCTTT CAWSIGQLNTGAFF
TRBJ2-1 NA TRBD2 15 TRBV7-9 TGTGCCAGCAGCTTAGAGGCAGCGGGGGCGGATGAGCAGTTCTTC CASSLEAAGADEQFF
TRBJ1-5 once TRBD1 13 TRBV12-3/TRBV12-4 TGTGCCAGCAGCCTACAGGGGTTGGAGCCCCAGCATTTT CASSLQGLEPQHF
TRBJ2-1 NA TRBD2 16 TRBV5-6 TGTGCCAGCAGCTTACGGACTAGCGGGAACTACAATGAGCAGTTCTTC CASSLRTSGNYNEQFF
TRBJ1-4 few TRBD1 14 TRBV20-1 TGCAGTGCTAGGGAAACAGGGGGAGCTGAAAAACTGTTTTTT CSARETGGAEKLFF
TRBJ2-7 NA NA 15 TRBV25-1 TGTGCCAGCAGTGAAGCGGGTCGGGTGGGCTACGAGCAGTACTTC CASSEAGRVGYEQYF
TRBJ1-6 NA TRBD1 15 TRBV9 TGTGCCAGCAGCGTAATGGACAGGGCAGGTTCACCCCTCCACTTT CASSVMDRAGSPLHF
TRBJ2-6 NA NA 14 TRBV24-1 TGTGCCACCAGTTCCCACTCTGGGGCCAACGTCCTGACTTTC CATSSHSGANVLTF
TRBJ2-3 NA TRBD1 15 TRBV28 TGTGCCACAGCAGTTTCGGGACAGAGCACAGATACGCAGTATTTT CATAVSGQSTDTQYF
TRBJ1-2 many NA 15 TRBV4-2 TGTGCCAGCAGTTCTGCGACTGGAGCTAACTATGGCTACACCTTC CASSSATGANYGYTF
TRBJ2-1 few TRBD2 22 TRBV6-1 TGTGCCAGCAGTGAAGGCCGGGAGGGACTGGGACTAGCGGGAGGGCCCTACAATGAGCAGTTCTTC CASSEGREGLGLAGGPYNEQFF
TRBJ1-6 many TRBD1 18 TRBV24-1 TGTGCCACCAGACGGACGGGACAGACAGAGTGCTCGAATTCACCCCTCCACTTT CATRRTGQTECSNSPLHF
TRBJ2-7 NA TRBD1 14 TRBV6-1 TGTGCCAGCAGTGAATCCCAGGGGGCGGGGGAGCAGTACTTC CASSESQGAGEQYF
TRBJ2-4 NA NA 14 TRBV5-1 TGCGCCAGCAGCCCCACCCCCGGGTTCAACGAGCGGTACTTC CASSPTPGFNERYF
TRBJ2-1 NA TRBD2 15 TRBV12-3/TRBV12-4 TGTGCCAGCAGTTTTGTAGCGGGAGTTTACAATGAGCAGTTCTTC CASSFVAGVYNEQFF
TRBJ1-6 NA NA 13 TRBV20-1 TGCAGCCCGGCGGGCGTTTTGAATTCACCCCTCCACTTT CSPAGVLNSPLHF
TRBJ2-7 few NA 13 TRBV29-1 TGCAGCGCTGGGGGAATAAGCTCCTACGAGCAGTACTTC CSAGGISSYEQYF
TRBJ2-1 NA TRBD2 17 TRBV7-6 TGTGCCAGCAGCTTAGTATCAGGACTAGCCTATAGCAATGAGCAGTTCTTC CASSLVSGLAYSNEQFF
TRBJ2-7 NA NA 11 TRBV7-9 TGTGCCAGCAGCTTGGAGGCGCCGCTGTACTTC CASSLEAPLYF
TRBJ2-7 NA NA 16 TRBV7-9 TGTGCCAGCAGCTTAAGTGTCTGGGGACGAGCCTACGAGCAGTACTTC CASSLSVWGRAYEQYF
TRBJ2-7 NA TRBD2 17 TRBV9 TGTGCCAGCAGCGGACGGGCAGCGGGAGGCCTCTCCTACGAGCAGTACTTC CASSGRAAGGLSYEQYF
TRBJ1-3 NA NA 16 TRBV4-2 TGTGCCAGCAGCCGCGGACAGCTTAGCTCTGGAAACACCATATATTTT CASSRGQLSSGNTIYF
TRBJ2-7 few NA 16 TRBV10-3 TGTGCCATCAGTGAGTCGAGGTCCCGGGGTAGGGACGAGCAGTACTTC CAISESRSRGRDEQYF
TRBJ1-5 NA TRBD1 16 TRBV27 TGTGCCAGCAGTTCCGGGACAGGCGTTAGCAATCAGCCCCAGCATTTT CASSSGTGVSNQPQHF
TRBJ1-1 NA NA 14 TRBV5-1 TGCGCCAGCAGCTTTGACAGTCCCCCCACTGAAGCTTTCTTT CASSFDSPPTEAFF
TRBJ1-2 few TRBD1 17 TRBV10-3 TGTGCCATCAGCGCCGGGACAGGCGACCCTACTAACTATGGCTACACCTTC CAISAGTGDPTNYGYTF
TRBJ2-3 NA NA 14 TRBV3-1 TGTGCCAGCAGCCAAGAGGCTAGCCCCAATATGCAGTATTTT CASSQEASPNMQYF
TRBJ2-7 NA TRBD1 14 TRBV6-5 TGTGCCAGCAGTGACTCCGGGACAGGGGGCGAGCAGTACTTC CASSDSGTGGEQYF
TRBJ1-2 once NA 13 TRBV28 TGTGCCAGCAGAAAGACAGAGATCTATGGCTACACCTTC CASRKTEIYGYTF
TRBJ2-5 few NA 15 TRBV11-1 TGTGCCAGCAGCTTACCACCCGATAACCAAGAGACCCAGTACTTC CASSLPPDNQETQYF
TRBJ2-5 NA NA 16 TRBV5-5 TGTGCCGGCAGCTTGGGTGCCGGGAGAGGGGGAGAGACCCAGTACTTC CAGSLGAGRGGETQYF
TRBJ2-3 many NA 14 TRBV29-1 TGCAGCGTGAGAGGGGGGGCCCTCACAGATACGCAGTATTTT CSVRGGALTDTQYF
TRBJ2-1 NA NA 15 TRBV6-5 TGTGCCAGCTCCAAGGGGATACCGGCTTACAATGAGCGGTTCTTC CASSKGIPAYNERFF
TRBJ1-6 NA NA 16 TRBV28 TGTGCCAGCAGTTCCCACGAGATCTCCTATAATTCACCCCTCCACTTT CASSSHEISYNSPLHF
TRBJ2-7 NA NA 10 TRBV20-1 TGCAGTGCCCCAGGGCGCGGGCAGTACTTC CSAPGRGQYF
TRBJ2-1 NA NA 17 TRBV10-3 TGTGCCATCAGTCAGCCAGGGGGAGGTGACGCAATGAATGAGCAGTTCTTC CAISQPGGGDAMNEQFF
TRBJ1-4 NA TRBD1 14 TRBV7-9 TGTGCCAGCAGCGCGGGACAGTATGAAGAAAAACTGTTTTTT CASSAGQYEEKLFF
TRBJ1-4 NA TRBD1 13 TRBV20-1 TGCAGTGCTGCCGGGACAGGACAAGAAAAACTGTTTTTT CSAAGTGQEKLFF
TRBJ2-6 many TRBD2 17 TRBV10-3 TGTGCCATCAGGAAGGGGACTAGCGGGTTCGGGGCCAACGTCCTGACTTTC CAIRKGTSGFGANVLTF
TRBJ2-5 few NA 12 TRBV6-1 TGTGCCAGCAGTACCCTTAGGGAGACCCAGTACTTC CASSTLRETQYF
TRBJ1-2 NA TRBD1 13 TRBV27 TGTGCCAGCAGTGAACACGGGACAGTAACCTACACCTTC CASSEHGTVTYTF
TRBJ2-1 NA NA 12 TRBV7-6 TGTGCCAGCAGCTCGACATGGGGTGAGCAGTTCTTC CASSSTWGEQFF
TRBJ2-1 NA NA 18 TRBV9 TGTGCCAGCAGCGTAGTTAGCGAGAGACTTCATCCAGGCAATGAGCAGTTCTTC CASSVVSERLHPGNEQFF
TRBJ2-1 few NA 15 TRBV4-1 TGCGCCAGCAGCCGGGGTGGAGGCTTTTACAATGAGCAGTTCTTC CASSRGGGFYNEQFF
TRBJ2-7 NA NA 14 TRBV27 TGTGCCAGCAGTTTAGAGGGTCTGAGGGACGAGCAGTACTTC CASSLEGLRDEQYF
TRBJ2-7 many TRBD2 12 TRBV29-1 TGCAGCGTTGAGGGCGGGAGTGGCGAGCAGTACTTC CSVEGGSGEQYF